This T cell receptor (beta chain) originates from a study of blood T cells in healthy people across ages. Study-level findings and limits: Expanded clonotype changes were possibly confounded by unknown donor CMV status. With unsorted PBMCs, a conclusive comparison of naive versus antigen-experienced cells was not possible. Higher diversity and more naive CD4+ cells were features of long-lived donors, compared to aged donors.

The donors, all healthy, were Caucasians living in Russia, aged about 6 to 100. Of note for this clonotype: Its antigen is unidentified.

A second PCR, run for roughly 7 to 11 cycles, used a sample-barcoded 5' primer plus a J-beta primer mix. MiXCR, run by TCRdb on the 5' RACE reads, gives a single entry per CDR3 protein. The data show approximately 810,000 distinct CDR3 sequences, 30% to 45% seen once. The V end was cut by 0 bases, the J end by 8 bases, with 13 bases between. The CDR3 sequence is 14 residues long. Germline-derived CDR1 and CDR2 are WSHSY and SAAADI. The chain couples TRBV10-2 to TRBJ1-2, with unresolved D. This TCR was recovered from a man younger than 35 in good health. Material: blood. The CDR3 spells CASSESKQRLGYTF. In nucleotides, the CDR3 is TGCGCCAGCAGTGAGTCGAAACAGCGCCTAGGCTACACCTTC.